The clone carrying this T cell receptor (beta chain) showed up many times. What it binds is not known. Regarding time point: sample taken at primary tumor resection. In each case, whole RNA from tumor, nontumor lung or frozen PBMC was sequenced unsorted. The donors, 72 patients with untreated early-stage non-small cell lung cancer, provided the samples. Every molecule of TCR cDNA had its own unique molecular identifier. TCRdb itself ran the 5' RACE reads through MiXCR, one entry per CDR3 protein. The data hold more than 85,000 distinct CDR3 sequences, with 7.5% to 10% observed a single time. The data were taken from a study of spatial heterogeneity in lung cancer. Study overall: Raw-read counts averaged over ten per unique TCR and UMI combination.

The study's findings and limits: Ubiquitous expanded tumor TCRs appeared in blood more at resection than follow-up.

The CDR3 totals 13 residues. The V end was cut by 5 bases, the J end by 9 bases, with 15 bases between. Looked up from germline, CDR1 is SGHTA and CDR2 is FQGTGA. The chain is built from TRBV7-3 and TRBJ2-3; unclear D gene. This receptor was obtained from a male donor with early-stage non-small cell lung cancer. The specimen was PBMCs, collected at surgery. The CDR3 protein is CASSPPESWTQYF. The DNA of the CDR3 is TGTGCCAGCAGCCCTCCCGAGTCCTGGACGCAGTATTTT. The variable domain in full, with the rest retrieved from reference TRBV7-3 and TRBJ2-3, is GAGVSQTPSNKVTEKGKYVELRCDPISGHTALYWYRQSLGQGPEFLIYFQGTGAADDSGLPNDRFFAVRPEGSVSTLKIQRTERGDSAVYLCASSPPESWTQYFGPGTRLTVL.